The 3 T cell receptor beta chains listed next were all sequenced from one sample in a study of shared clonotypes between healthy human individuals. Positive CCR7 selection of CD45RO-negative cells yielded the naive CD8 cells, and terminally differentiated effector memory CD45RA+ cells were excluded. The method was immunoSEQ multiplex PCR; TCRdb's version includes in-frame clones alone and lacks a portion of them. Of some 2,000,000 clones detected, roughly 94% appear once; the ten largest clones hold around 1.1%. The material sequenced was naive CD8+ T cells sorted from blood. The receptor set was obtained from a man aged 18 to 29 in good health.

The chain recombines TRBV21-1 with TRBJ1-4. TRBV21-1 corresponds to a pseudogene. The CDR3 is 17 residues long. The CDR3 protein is CASSKVRNVATNEKLFF. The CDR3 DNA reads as TGTGCCAGCAGCAAAGTTAGAAATGTTGCAACTAATGAAAAACTGTTTTTT.

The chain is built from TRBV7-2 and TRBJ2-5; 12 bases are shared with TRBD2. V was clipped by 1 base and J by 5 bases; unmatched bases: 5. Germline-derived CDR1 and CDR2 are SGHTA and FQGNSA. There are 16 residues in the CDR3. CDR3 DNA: TGTGCCAGCAGCTTAGTCGGACTAGCGGGACTGGAGACCCAGTACTTC. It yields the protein CASSLVGLAGLETQYF.

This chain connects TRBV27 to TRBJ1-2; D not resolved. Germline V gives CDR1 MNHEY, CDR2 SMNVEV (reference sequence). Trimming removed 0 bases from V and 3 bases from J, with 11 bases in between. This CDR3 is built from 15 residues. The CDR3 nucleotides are TGTGCCAGCAGTTTATCGAGGGCTGGCGACTATGGCTACACCTTC. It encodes CASSLSRAGDYGYTF.